This TCR beta chain comes out of a study of blood T cell repertoires in COVID-19. Study-level background: Samples came from the United States, Italy and Spain, spanning acute and convalescent COVID-19.

In the authors' methods: Reference gene primers were amplified, and this amplification served to estimate nucleated cell counts. Generated by immunoSEQ multiplex PCR, the TCRdb table keeps only in-frame clones and is missing some. That table gives V, J and clone size, and the DNA gave D and trimming. This table has fewer than 500,000 clones, 75% to 90% appearing once. The age range of participants was roughly 18 to 90 years, with residence in about two dozen US areas. Before being deemed recovered, Cohort 3 donors had two negative PCRs, clearance, or symptom resolution. The length of the CDR3 is 11 residues. Germline-derived CDR1 and CDR2 are SQVTM and ANQGSEA. V lost 7 bases and J 4 bases, leaving 10 bases between the germline ends.

The sequence came from a man younger than 40 who had recovered from COVID-19. V is TRBV29-1 and J is TRBJ1-1; D is uncertain. The sample taken for sequencing was PBMCs or T cells enriched from blood (not recorded which). The CDR3 spells CSGGRGTEAFF. In DNA form, the CDR3 reads TGCAGCGGTGGTCGGGGCACTGAAGCTTTCTTT.